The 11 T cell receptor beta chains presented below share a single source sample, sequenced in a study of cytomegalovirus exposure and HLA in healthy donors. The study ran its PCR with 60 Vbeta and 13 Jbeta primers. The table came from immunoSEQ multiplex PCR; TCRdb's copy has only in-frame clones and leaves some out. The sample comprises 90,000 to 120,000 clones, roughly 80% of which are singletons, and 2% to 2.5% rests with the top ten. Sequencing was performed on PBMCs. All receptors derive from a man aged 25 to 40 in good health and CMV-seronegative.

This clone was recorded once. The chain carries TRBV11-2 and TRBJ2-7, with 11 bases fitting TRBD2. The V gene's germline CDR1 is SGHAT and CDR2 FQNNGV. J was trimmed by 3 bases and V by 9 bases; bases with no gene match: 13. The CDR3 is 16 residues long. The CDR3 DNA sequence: TGTGCCAGTGCACTAGCGGGAGCCTTTCGGGGCTACGAGCAGTACTTC. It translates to CASALAGAFRGYEQYF. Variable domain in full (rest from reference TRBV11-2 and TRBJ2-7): EAGVAQSPRYKIIEKRQSVAFWCNPISGHATLYWYQQILGQGPKLLIQFQNNGVVDDSQLPKDRFSAERLKGVDSTLKIQPAKLEDSAVYLCASALAGAFRGYEQYFGPGTRLTVT.

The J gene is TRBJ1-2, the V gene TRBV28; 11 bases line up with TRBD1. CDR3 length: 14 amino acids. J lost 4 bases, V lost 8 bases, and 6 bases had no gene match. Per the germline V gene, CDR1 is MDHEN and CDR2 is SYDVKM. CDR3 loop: CASGSGTGGYGYTF. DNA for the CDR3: TGTGCCAGCGGTTCCGGGACAGGGGGCTATGGCTACACCTTC.

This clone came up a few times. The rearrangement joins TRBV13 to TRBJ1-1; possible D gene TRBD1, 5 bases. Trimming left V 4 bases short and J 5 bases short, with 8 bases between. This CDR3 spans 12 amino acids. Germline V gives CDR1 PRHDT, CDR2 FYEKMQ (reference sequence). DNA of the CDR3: TGTGCCAGCAGCTCACAGGTTACTGAAGCTTTCTTT. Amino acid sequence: CASSSQVTEAFF.

The CDR3 loop reads CASTPGGQPQHF. CDR3 bases: TGTGCCAGCACCCCCGGGGGTCAGCCCCAGCATTTT. The J gene is TRBJ1-5, the V gene TRBV28; a weak D match, TRBD1 (5 bases). V lost 7 bases and J lost 6, with 10 bases in between. The germline V gene has CDR1 MDHEN and CDR2 SYDVKM. The CDR3 loop spans 12 amino acids.

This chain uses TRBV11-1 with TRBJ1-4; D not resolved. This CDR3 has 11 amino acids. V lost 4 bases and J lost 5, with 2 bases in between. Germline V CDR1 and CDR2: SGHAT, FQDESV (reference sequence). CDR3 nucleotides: TGTGCCAGCAGCTCGAATGAAAAACTGTTTTTT. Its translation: CASSSNEKLFF.

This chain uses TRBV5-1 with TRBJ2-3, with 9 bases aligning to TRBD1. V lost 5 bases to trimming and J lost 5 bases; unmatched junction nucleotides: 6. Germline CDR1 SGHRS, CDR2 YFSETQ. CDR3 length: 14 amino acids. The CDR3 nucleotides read TGCGCCAGCAGAAACGGACAGGGGATAGATACGCAGTATTTT. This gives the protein CASRNGQGIDTQYF.

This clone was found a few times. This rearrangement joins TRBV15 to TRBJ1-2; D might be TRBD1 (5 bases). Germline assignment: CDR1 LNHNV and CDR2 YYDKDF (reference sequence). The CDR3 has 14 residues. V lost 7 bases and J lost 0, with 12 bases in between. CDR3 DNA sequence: TGTGCCACCAACGGTCAGGGTTCTAACTATGGCTACACCTTC. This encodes CATNGQGSNYGYTF.

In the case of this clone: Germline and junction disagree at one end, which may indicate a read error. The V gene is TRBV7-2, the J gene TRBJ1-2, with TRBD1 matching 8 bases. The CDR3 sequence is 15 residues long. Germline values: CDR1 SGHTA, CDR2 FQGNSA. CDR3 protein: CVSSLDRQGAPGYTF. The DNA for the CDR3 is TGTGTCAGCAGCTTAGATCGGCAGGGGGCTCCTGGCTACACCTTC.

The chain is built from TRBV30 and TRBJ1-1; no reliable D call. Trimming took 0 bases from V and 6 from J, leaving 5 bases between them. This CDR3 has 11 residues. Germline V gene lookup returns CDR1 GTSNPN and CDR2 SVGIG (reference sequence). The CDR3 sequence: CAWSVHSEAFF. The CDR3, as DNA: TGTGCCTGGAGTGTACATTCTGAAGCTTTCTTT.

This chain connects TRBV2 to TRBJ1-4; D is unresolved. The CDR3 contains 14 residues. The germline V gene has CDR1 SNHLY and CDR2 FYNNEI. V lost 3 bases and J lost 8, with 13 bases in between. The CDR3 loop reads CASSDRRVWEKLFF. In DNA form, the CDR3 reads TGTGCCAGCAGTGACAGGAGGGTTTGGGAAAAACTGTTTTTT.

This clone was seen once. The chain's CDR3 is CASSTGSSGANVLTF. The CDR3 DNA follows: TGTGCCAGTAGTACCGGGAGTTCTGGGGCCAACGTCCTGACTTTC. The rearrangement links TRBV19 to TRBJ2-6; D is possibly TRBD2 (6 bases). This CDR3 region has 15 residues. Germline CDR1 and CDR2: LNHDA and SQIVND (reference sequence). Trimming took off 4 bases at V and 1 base at J, with 8 bases between the two ends.